This TCR beta chain appears in the sequencing data of a study of CD8 T cells in Susac syndrome. Trimming took 4 bases from V and 4 from J, leaving 8 bases between them. Germline V gives CDR1 MNHEY, CDR2 SMNVEV (reference sequence). CDR3 length: 13 amino acids. Only a few counts were recorded for this clonotype. Its antigen remains unknown. With random hexamers, reverse transcription was performed on roughly 0.5 to 1 ug of RNA. Via MiXCR, TCRdb re-called the immunoSEQ multiplex PCR reads, giving one row per CDR3 protein. The sample has approximately 300,000 distinct CDR3 sequences, approximately 85% seen once. General study findings and limits: The study admitted that it had a relatively small number of individuals in its TCR sequencing and HLA analysis.

From blood CD8+ and CD4+ T cells, the TCR beta chain was sequenced. J is TRBJ2-1 and V is TRBV27, with D unclear. The sequenced material came from CD8+ T cells from PBMCs. The TCR was taken from a human donor with multiple sclerosis. The CDR3 DNA sequence: TGTGCCAGCAGTTCCGGGCCTTACAATGAGCAGTTCTTC. This translates into CASSSGPYNEQFF.